The TCR beta chain under discussion was sequenced for a study of blood T cell repertoires in COVID-19. The germline CDR1 and CDR2 sequences are KGHSH and LQKENI. This CDR3 region has 13 residues. Trimming left V 2 bases short and J 6 bases short, with 11 bases between. Original processing notes: Estimation of nucleated cell counts was performed using reference gene primer amplification. This table comes from immunoSEQ multiplex PCR, and its TCRdb copy is limited to in-frame clones, with some not included. That table is the source of V, J and clone size, and D and trimming were worked out from the DNA. The sample contains around 97,000 clones, 82% of which appear only once.

Sample: peripheral blood. J is TRBJ2-7 and V is TRBV18; no firm D call. The TCR comes from a man aged 65 to 79 with acute or convalescent COVID-19. The CDR3 is CASSPSTVFEQYF. Here the CDR3 DNA reads TGTGCCAGCTCACCATCTACAGTGTTCGAGCAGTACTTC.